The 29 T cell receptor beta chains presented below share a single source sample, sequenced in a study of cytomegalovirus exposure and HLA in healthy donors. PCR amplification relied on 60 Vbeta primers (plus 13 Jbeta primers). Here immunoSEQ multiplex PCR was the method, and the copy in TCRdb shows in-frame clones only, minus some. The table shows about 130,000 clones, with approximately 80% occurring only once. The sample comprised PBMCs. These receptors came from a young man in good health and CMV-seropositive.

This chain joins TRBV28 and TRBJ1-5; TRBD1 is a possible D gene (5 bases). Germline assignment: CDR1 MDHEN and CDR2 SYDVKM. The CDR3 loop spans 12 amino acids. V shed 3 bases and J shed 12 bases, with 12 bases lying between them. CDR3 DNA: TGTGCCAGCAGTTTCCGGGGGTATCTCCAGCATTTT. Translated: CASSFRGYLQHF.

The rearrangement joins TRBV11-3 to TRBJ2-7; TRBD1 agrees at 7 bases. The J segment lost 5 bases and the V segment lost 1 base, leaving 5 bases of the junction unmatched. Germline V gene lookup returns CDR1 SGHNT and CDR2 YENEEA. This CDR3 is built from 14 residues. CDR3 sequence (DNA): TGTGCCAGCAGCTTAGGACAGGGTAAGGACGAGCAGTACTTC. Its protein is CASSLGQGKDEQYF.

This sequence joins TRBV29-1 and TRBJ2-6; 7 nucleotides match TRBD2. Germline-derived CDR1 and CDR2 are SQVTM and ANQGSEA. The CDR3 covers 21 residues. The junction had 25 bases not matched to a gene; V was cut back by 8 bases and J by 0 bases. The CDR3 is CSTRSGGEREPNNSGANVLTF. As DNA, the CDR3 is TGCAGCACAAGATCAGGCGGAGAGCGGGAACCCAACAACTCTGGGGCCAACGTCCTGACTTTC.

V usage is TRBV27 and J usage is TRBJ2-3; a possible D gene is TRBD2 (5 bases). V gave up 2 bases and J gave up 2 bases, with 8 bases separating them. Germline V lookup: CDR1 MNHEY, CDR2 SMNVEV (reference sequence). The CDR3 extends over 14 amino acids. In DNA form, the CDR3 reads TGTGCCAGCAGTTTAGCGGGTGACACAGATACGCAGTATTTT. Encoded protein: CASSLAGDTDTQYF.

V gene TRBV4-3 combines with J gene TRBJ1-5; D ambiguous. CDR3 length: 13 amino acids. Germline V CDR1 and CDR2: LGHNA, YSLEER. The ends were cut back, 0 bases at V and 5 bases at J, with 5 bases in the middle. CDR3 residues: CASSQESDQPQHF. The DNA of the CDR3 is TGCGCCAGCAGCCAAGAATCGGATCAGCCCCAGCATTTT.

CDR3 in amino acids: CASGLMLAGEYYNEQFF. The CDR3 DNA reads TGTGCTAGTGGTTTGATGCTAGCGGGAGAATACTACAATGAGCAGTTCTTC. The genes are TRBV12-5 and TRBJ2-1; TRBD2 matches 10 bases. V lost 2 bases to trimming and J lost 3 bases; unmatched junction nucleotides: 7. The CDR3 is made up of 17 amino acids. The germline gives CDR1 LGHNT, CDR2 FRNRAP.

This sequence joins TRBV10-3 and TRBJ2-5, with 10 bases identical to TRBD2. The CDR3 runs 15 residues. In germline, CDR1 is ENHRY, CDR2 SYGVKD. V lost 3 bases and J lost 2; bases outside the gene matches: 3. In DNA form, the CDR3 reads TGTGCCATCAGTGAACTAGCGGGGAATCAAGAGACCCAGTACTTC. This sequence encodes CAISELAGNQETQYF.

The CDR3, as DNA: TGTGCCAGCAGCTTGCAGGGGGCGCAGGAGCAGTACTTC. As protein: CASSLQGAQEQYF. This chain connects TRBV11-2 to TRBJ2-7, with 8 bases identical to TRBD1. This CDR3 contains 13 residues. The trim removed 3 bases at V and 7 bases at J, leaving 5 bases unmatched. Germline-derived CDR1 and CDR2 are SGHAT and FQNNGV.

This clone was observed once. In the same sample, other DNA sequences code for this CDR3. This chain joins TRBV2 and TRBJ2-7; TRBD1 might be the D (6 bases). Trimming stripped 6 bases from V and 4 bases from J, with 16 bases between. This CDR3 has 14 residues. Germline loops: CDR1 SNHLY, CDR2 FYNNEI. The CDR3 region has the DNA TGTGCCAGCAGGGGAACAGGGTATATGTACGAGCAGTACTTC. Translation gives CASRGTGYMYEQYF.

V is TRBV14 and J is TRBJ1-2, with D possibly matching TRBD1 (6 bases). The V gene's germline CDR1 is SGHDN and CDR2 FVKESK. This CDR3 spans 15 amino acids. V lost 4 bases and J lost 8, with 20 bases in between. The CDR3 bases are TGTGCCAGCAGCCCCCAGGGGACCCCTCACGGAGGCTACACCTTC. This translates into CASSPQGTPHGGYTF.

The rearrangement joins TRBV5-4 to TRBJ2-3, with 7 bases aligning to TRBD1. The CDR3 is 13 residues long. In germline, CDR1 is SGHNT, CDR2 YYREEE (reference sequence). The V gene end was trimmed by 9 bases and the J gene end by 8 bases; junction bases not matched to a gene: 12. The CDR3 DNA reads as TGTGCCACCCAGACAGGGTTCCCAGGTACGCAGTATTTT. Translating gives CATQTGFPGTQYF.

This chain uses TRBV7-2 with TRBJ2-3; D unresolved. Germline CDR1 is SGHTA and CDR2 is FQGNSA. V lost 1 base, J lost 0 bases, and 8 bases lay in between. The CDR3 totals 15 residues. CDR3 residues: CASSLGLGSTDTQYF. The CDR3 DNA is TGTGCCAGCAGCTTAGGTTTGGGCAGCACAGATACGCAGTATTTT. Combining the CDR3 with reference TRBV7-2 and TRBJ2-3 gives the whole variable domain GAGVSQSPSNKVTEKGKDVELRCDPISGHTALYWYRQSLGQGLEFLIYFQGNSAPDKSGLPSDRFSAERTGGSVSTLTIQRTQQEDSAVYLCASSLGLGSTDTQYFGPGTRLTVL.

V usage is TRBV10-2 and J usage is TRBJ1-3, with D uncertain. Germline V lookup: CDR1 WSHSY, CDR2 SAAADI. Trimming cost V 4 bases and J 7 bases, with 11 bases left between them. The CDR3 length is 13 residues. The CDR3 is CASSAAAGNTIYF. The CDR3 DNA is TGCGCCAGCAGTGCGGCTGCGGGTAACACCATATATTTT.

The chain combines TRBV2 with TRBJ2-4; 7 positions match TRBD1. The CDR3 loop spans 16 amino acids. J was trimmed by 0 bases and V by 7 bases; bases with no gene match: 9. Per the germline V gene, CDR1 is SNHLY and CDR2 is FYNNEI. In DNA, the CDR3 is TGTGCCAGCACCACACAGGGGCTTTTAGCCAAAAACATTCAGTACTTC. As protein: CASTTQGLLAKNIQYF.

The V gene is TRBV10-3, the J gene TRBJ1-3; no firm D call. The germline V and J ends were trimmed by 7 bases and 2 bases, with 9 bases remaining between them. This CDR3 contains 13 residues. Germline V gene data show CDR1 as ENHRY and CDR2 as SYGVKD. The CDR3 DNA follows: TGTGCCATCATCGGGGAGGCTGGAAACACCATATATTTT. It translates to CAIIGEAGNTIYF.

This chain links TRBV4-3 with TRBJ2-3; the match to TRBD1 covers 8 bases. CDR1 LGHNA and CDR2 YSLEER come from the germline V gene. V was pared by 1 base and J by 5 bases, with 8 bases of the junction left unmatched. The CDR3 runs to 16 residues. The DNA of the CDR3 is TGCGCCAGCAGCCAAGTTGTACAGGGGGGTGAAGATACGCAGTATTTT. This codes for CASSQVVQGGEDTQYF.

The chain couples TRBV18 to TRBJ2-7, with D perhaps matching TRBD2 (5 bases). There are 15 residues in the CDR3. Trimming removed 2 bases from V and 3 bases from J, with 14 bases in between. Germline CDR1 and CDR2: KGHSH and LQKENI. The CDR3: CASSPGIPAGYEQYF. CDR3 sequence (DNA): TGTGCCAGCTCACCAGGAATCCCTGCGGGCTACGAGCAGTACTTC.

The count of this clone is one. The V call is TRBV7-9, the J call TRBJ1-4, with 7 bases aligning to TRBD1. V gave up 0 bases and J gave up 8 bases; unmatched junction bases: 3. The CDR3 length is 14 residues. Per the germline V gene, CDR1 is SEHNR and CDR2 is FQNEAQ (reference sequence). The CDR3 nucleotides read TGTGCCAGCAGCTTAGCGACAGGGCGGGAAAAACTGTTTTTT. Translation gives CASSLATGREKLFF.

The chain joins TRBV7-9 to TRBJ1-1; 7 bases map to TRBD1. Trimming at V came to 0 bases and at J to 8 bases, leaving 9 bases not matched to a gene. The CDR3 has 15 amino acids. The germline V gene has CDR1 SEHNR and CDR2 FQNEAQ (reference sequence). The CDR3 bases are TGTGCCAGCAGCTTAGCGAGGAGACAGGGAAGGGAAGCTTTCTTT. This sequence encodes CASSLARRQGREAFF.

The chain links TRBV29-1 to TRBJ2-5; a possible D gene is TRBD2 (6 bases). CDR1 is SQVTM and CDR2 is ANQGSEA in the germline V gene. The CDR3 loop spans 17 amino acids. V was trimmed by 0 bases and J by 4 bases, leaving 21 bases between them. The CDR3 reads CSVEDGIGGYGLETQYF. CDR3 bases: TGCAGCGTTGAAGATGGGATCGGGGGATACGGACTAGAGACCCAGTACTTC.

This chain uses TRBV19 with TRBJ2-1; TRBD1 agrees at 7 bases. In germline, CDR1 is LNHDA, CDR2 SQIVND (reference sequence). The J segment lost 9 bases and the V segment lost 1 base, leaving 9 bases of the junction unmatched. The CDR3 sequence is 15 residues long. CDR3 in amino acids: CASSIGSTGHREQFF. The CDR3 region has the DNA TGTGCCAGTAGTATAGGTTCGACAGGGCACCGTGAGCAGTTCTTC.

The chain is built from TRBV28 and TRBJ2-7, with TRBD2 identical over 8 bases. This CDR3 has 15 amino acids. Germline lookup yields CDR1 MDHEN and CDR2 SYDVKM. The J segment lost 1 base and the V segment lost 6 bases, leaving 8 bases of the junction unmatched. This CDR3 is CASSPGGAWSYEQYF. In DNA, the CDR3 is TGTGCCAGCAGCCCGGGGGGGGCATGGTCCTACGAGCAGTACTTC.

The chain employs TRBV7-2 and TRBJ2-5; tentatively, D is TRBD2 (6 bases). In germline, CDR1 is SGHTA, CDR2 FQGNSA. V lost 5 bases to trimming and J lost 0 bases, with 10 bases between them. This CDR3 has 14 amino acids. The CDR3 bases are TGTGCCAGCAGCCGCGGAGGGTACCAAGAGACCCAGTACTTC. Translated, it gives CASSRGGYQETQYF.

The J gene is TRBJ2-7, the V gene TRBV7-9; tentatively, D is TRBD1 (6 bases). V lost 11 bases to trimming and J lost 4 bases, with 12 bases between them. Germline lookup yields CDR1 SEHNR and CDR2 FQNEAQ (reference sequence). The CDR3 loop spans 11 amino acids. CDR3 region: CAGGSAYEQYF. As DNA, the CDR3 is TGTGCCGGGGGCTCCGCATACGAGCAGTACTTC.

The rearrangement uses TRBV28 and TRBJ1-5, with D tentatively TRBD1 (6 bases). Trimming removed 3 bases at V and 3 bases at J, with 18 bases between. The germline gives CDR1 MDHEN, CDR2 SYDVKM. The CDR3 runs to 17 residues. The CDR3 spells CASSLGKGQTFNQPQHF. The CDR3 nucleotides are TGTGCCAGCAGTTTGGGAAAAGGACAGACCTTCAATCAGCCCCAGCATTTT.

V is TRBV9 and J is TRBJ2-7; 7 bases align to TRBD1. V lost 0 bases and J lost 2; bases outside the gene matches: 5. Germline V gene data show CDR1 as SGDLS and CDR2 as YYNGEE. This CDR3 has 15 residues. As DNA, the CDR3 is TGTGCCAGCAGCGTAGGGGGTGGACAGGCCTACGAGCAGTACTTC. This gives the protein CASSVGGGQAYEQYF.

CDR3 sequence (DNA): TGTGCCAGCAGCGCAGGCGGCTACACCTTC. This gives the protein CASSAGGYTF. The genes are TRBV7-9 and TRBJ1-2, with unresolved D. This CDR3 is built from 10 residues. In germline, CDR1 is SEHNR, CDR2 FQNEAQ (reference sequence). Trimming took off 5 bases at V and 8 bases at J, with 6 bases between the two ends.

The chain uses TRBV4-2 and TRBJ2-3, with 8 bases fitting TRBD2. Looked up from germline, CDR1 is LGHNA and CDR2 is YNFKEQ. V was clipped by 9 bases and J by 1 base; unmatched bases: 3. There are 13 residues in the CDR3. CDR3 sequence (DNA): TGTGCCAGTTCGACTAGCGGCACAGATACGCAGTATTTT. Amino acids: CASSTSGTDTQYF.

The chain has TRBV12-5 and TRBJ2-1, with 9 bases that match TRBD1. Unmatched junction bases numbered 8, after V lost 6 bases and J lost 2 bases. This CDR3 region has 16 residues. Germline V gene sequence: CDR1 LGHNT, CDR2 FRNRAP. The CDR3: CASGTKRQGAYNEQFF. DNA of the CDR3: TGTGCTAGTGGCACCAAACGACAGGGGGCCTACAATGAGCAGTTCTTC.